This T cell receptor (beta chain) was obtained from a study of blood T cells in healthy people across ages. Primers used in a second PCR of about 7 to 12 cycles were a sample-barcoded 5' primer and a J-beta primer mix. Researchers report that a template-switch adaptor with 12 random nucleotides tagged each cDNA molecule. TCRdb itself ran the 5' RACE reads through MiXCR, one entry per CDR3 protein. This table has around 990,000 distinct CDR3 sequences, more than 30% appearing once. Trimming removed 10 bases at V and 4 bases at J, with 13 bases between. Germline CDR1 is MDHEN and CDR2 is SYDVKM. The CDR3 is 12 residues long.

Material for sequencing was blood. This TCR derives from a man between 18 and 35 years old in good health. The chain combines TRBV28 with TRBJ2-5; D is perhaps TRBD1 (5 bases). CDR3 nucleotides: TGTGCCACTAAGGGGTACCGAGAGACCCAGTACTTC. Protein product: CATKGYRETQYF.